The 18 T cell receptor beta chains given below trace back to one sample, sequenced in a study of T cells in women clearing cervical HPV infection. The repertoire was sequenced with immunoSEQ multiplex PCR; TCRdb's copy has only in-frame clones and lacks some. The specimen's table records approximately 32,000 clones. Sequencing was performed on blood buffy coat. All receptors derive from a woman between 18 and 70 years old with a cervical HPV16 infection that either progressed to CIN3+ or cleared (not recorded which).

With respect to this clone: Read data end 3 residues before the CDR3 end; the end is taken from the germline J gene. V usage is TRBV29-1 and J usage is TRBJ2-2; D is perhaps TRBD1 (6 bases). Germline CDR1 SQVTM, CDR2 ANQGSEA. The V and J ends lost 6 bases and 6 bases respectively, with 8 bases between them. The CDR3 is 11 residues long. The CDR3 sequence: CSVQGPGELFF. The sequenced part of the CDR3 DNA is TGCAGCGTACAGGGACCCGGGGAG.

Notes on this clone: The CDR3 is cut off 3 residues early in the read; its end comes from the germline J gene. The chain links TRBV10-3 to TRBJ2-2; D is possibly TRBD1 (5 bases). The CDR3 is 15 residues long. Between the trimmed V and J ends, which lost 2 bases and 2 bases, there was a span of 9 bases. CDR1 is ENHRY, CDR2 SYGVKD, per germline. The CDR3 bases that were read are TGTGCCATCAGTGAGGAGACAGTAAACACCGGGGAG. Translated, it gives CAISEETVNTGE. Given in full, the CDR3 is CAISEETVNTGELFF.

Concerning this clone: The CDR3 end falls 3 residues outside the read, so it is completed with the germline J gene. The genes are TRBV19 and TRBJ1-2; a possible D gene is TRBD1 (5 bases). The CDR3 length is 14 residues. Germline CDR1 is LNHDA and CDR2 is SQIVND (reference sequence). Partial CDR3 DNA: TGTGCCAGTAGTTTGGTCGGGGGGTCCTACGAC. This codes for CASSLVGGSYD. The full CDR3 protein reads CASSLVGGSYDYTF. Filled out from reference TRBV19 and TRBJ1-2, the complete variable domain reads DGGITQSPKYLFRKEGQNVTLSCEQNLNHDAMYWYRQDPGQGLRLIYYSQIVNDFQKGDIAEGYSVSREKKESFPLTVTSAQKNPTAFYLCASSLVGGSYDYTFGSGTRLTVV.

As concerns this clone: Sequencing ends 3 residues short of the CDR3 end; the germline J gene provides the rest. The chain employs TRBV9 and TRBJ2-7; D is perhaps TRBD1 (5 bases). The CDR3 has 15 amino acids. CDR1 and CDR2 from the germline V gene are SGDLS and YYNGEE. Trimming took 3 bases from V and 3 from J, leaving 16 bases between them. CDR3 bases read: TGTGCCAGCAGCGGATCCCAGGGAACAGGCTACGAG. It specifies CASSGSQGTGYE. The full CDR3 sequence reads CASSGSQGTGYEQYF. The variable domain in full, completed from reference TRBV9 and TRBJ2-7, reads DSGVTQTPKHLITATGQRVTLRCSPRSGDLSVYWYQQSLDQGLQFLIQYYNGEERAKGNILERFSAQQFPDLHSELNLSSLELGDSALYFCASSGSQGTGYEQYFGPGTRLTVT.

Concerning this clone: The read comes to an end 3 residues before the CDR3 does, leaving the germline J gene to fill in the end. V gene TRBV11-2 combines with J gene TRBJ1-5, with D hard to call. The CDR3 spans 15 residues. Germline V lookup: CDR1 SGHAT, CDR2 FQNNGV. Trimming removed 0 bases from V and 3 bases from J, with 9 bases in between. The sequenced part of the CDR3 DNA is TGTGCCAGCAGCTTAGATCCCGGTTACAATCAGCCC. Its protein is CASSLDPGYNQP. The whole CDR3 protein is CASSLDPGYNQPQHF.

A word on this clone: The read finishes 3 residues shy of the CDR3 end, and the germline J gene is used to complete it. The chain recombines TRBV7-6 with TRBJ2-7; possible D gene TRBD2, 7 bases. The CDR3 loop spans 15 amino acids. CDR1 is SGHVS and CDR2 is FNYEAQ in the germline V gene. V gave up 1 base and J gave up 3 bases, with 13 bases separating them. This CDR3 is CASSLGAGTHYEQYF. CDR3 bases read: TGTGCCAGCAGCTTAGGAGCGGGGACACACTACGAG.

Incomplete CDR3 DNA: TGTGCCAGCAGCTTAGTTACCAGGGGGGACTATGGC. Translation: CASSLVTRGDYG. The full-length CDR3 reads as CASSLVTRGDYGYTF. This sequence joins TRBV11-3 and TRBJ1-2, with TRBD1 matching over 7 bases. Sequencing ends 3 residues short of the CDR3 end; the germline J gene provides the rest. The germline CDR1 and CDR2 sequences are SGHNT and YENEEA. The CDR3 is 15 amino acids. V trimming: 1 base; J trimming: 3 bases; junction bases outside the gene matches: 5.

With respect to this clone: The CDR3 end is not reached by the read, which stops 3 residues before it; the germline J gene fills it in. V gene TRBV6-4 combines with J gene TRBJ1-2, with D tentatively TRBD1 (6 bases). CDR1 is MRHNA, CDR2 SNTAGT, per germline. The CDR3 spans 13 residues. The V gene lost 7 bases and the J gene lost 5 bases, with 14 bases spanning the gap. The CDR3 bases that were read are TGTGCCAGCACGACAGGATCGGGGTATGGC. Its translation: CASTTGSGYG. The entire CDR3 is CASTTGSGYGYTF.

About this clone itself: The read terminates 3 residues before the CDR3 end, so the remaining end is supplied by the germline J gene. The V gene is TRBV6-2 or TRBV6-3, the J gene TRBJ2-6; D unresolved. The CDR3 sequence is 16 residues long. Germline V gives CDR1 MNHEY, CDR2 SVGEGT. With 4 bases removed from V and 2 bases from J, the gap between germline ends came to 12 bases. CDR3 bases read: TGTGCCAGCAGTTTGCAGGTTCTCCCTGGGGCCAACGTC. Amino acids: CASSLQVLPGANV. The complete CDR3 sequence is CASSLQVLPGANVLTF.

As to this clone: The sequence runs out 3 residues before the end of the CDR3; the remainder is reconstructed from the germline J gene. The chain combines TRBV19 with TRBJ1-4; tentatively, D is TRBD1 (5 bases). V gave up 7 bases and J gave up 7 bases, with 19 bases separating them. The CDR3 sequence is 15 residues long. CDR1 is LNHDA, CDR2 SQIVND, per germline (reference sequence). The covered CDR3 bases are TGTGCCAGTACCCTAAGGCAGGGTGGAGGTGAAAAA. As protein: CASTLRQGGGEK. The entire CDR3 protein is CASTLRQGGGEKLFF.

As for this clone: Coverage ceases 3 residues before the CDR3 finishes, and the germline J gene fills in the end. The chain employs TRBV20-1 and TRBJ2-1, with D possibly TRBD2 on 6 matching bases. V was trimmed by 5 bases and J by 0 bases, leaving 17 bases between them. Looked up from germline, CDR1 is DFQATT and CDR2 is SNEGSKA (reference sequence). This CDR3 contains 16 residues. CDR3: CSALPGGFGSYNEQFF. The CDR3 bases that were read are TGCAGTGCTCTGCCTGGGGGGTTCGGCTCCTACAATGAG.

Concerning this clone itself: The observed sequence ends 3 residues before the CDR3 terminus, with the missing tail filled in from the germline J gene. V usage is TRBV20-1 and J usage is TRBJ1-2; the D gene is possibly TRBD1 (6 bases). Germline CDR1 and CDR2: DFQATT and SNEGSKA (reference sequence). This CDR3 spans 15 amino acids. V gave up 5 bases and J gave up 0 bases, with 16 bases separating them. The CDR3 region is CSAGGAGVANYGYTF. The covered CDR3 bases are TGCAGTGCTGGGGGGGCAGGGGTGGCTAACTATGGC.

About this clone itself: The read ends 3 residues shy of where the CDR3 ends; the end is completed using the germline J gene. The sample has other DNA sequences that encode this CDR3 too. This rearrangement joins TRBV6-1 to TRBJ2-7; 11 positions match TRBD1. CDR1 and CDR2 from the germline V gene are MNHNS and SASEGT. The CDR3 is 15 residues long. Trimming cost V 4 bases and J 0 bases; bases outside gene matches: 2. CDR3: CASSGGTGGSYEQYF. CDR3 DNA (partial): TGTGCCAGCAGTGGGGGGACAGGGGGCTCCTACGAG.

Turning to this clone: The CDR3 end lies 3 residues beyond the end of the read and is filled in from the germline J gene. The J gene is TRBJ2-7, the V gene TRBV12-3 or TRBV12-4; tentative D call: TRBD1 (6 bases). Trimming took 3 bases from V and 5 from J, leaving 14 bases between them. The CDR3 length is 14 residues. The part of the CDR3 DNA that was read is TGTGCCAGCAGTTTGGTACAGGGATATAACGAG. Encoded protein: CASSLVQGYNE. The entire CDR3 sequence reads CASSLVQGYNEQYF.

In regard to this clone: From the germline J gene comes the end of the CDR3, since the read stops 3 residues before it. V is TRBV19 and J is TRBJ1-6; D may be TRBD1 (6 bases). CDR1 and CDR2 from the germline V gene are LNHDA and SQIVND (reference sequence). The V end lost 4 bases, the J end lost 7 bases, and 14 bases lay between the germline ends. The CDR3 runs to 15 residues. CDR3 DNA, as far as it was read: TGTGCCAGTAGTACAATACAGGGAATGAATTCACCC. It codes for CASSTIQGMNSP. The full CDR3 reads CASSTIQGMNSPLHF.

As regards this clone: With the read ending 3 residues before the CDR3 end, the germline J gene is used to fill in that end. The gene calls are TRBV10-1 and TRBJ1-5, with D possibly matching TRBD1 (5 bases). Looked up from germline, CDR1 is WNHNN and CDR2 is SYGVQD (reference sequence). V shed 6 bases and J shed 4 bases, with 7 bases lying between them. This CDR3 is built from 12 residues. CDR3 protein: CASSAGNQPQHF. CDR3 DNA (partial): TGCGCCAGCAGCGCAGGGAATCAGCCC.

The DNA read from the CDR3 is TGCAGTGCTATATTAGGGGCAACTAATGAAAAG. Its translation is CSAILGATNEK. In full, the CDR3 is CSAILGATNEKLFF. The chain combines TRBV20-1 with TRBJ2-2; D possibly corresponds to TRBD1 (5 bases). The read ends 3 residues shy of where the CDR3 ends; the end is completed using the germline J gene. Germline V gives CDR1 DFQATT, CDR2 SNEGSKA (reference sequence). The CDR3 length is 14 residues.

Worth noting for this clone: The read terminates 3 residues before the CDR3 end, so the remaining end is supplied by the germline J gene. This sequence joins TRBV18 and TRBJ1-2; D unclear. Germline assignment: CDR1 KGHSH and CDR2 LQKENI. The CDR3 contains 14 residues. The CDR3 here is CASSPGQSTDTYTF. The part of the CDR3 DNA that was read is TGTGCCAGCTCACCGGGCCAGAGCACAGATACC.